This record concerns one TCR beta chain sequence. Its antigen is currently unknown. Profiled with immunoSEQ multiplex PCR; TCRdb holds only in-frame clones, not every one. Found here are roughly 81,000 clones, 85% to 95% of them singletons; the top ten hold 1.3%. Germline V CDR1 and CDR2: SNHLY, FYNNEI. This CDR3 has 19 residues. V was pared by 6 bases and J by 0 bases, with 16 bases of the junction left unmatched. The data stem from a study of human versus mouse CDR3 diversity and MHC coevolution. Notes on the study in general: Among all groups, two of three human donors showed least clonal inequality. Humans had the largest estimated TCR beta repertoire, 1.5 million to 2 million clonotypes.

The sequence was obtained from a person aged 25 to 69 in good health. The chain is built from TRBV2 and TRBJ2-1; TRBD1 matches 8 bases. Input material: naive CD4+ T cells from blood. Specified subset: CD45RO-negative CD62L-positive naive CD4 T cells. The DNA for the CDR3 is TGTGCCAGCAGGGGACCGGGGGCAGGGGGCTCAAGCTCCTACAATGAGCAGTTCTTC. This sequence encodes CASRGPGAGGSSSYNEQFF.